This T cell receptor beta chain was recovered during a study of cytomegalovirus exposure and HLA in healthy donors. The study, taken as a whole, reports: It has been reported that TCR beta sequences accurately predicted the HLA-A and HLA-B alleles of most subjects. Productive status was seen about 90% or about 30% of the time for most TCR beta V segments in an earlier analysis.

The PCR made use of 60 Vbeta and 13 Jbeta primers. Original handling: Per a later analysis, the number of unique TCR beta chains was about 80 million, of which around 9.9 million were shared. Here immunoSEQ multiplex PCR was the method, and the copy in TCRdb shows in-frame clones only, minus some. Clone size and the V and J calls come from that table; the DNA yielded D and trimming. Here the sample spans under 90,000 clones, 75% being singletons. This clone was counted once. Its target is unknown. The CDR3 spans 12 residues. Germline values: CDR1 SGHNT, CDR2 YENEEA. Trimming left V 5 bases short and J 7 bases short, with 12 bases between.

This sequence was found in a man between 35 and 55 years old in good health and CMV-seronegative. Specimen: PBMCs. The chain combines TRBV11-3 with TRBJ2-7; D unresolved. Here the CDR3 reads CASSRVAGEQYF. The CDR3 DNA reads as TGTGCCAGCAGCCGAGTAGCCGGGGAGCAGTACTTC.